A single sample is the source of the 18 T cell receptor beta chains below, sequenced in a study of T cell repertoires in cytomegalovirus infection. Using its own MiXCR run on the reads, TCRdb lists one record per CDR3 protein. Altogether fewer than 550,000 distinct CDR3 sequences are present, approximately 32% being singletons, with the ten largest covering approximately 15%. The sample consisted of PBMCs. The receptors derive from a human donor in good health (CMV status not recorded). Some clones in this sample may be carry-over from other donors' samples.

The chain combines TRBV12-3 or TRBV12-4 with TRBJ2-5; possibly TRBD1 for D (6 bases). This CDR3 region has 15 residues. With 6 bases removed from V and 5 bases from J, the gap between germline ends came to 19 bases. CDR3 DNA sequence: TGTGCCAGCAGCAACGGACAGTGGGCTTGGGAGACCCAGTACTTC. Amino acid sequence: CASSNGQWAWETQYF.

V usage is TRBV5-1 and J usage is TRBJ1-1; TRBD1 matches at 7 bases. The germline V gene encodes CDR1 SGHRS and CDR2 YFSETQ. V lost 1 base and J lost 1; bases outside the gene matches: 1. This CDR3 comprises 14 residues. DNA of the CDR3: TGCGCCAGCAGCTTGTGGGACAGGAACACTGAAGCTTTCTTT. The encoded protein is CASSLWDRNTEAFF.

The CDR3 region has the DNA TGTGCCAGCAGTTACGGGGAACTAGCGGGAGCCTACGAGCAGTACTTC. It yields the protein CASSYGELAGAYEQYF. The chain recombines TRBV6-5 with TRBJ2-7; 11 nucleotides line up with TRBD2. There are 16 residues in the CDR3. J lost 2 bases, V lost 2 bases, and 5 bases had no gene match. In germline, CDR1 is MNHEY, CDR2 SVGAGI.

This clonotype was seen repeatedly, ten times or more. The chain couples TRBV11-2 to TRBJ1-5; D unresolved. The CDR3 totals 12 residues. V was shortened by 5 bases and J by 4 bases, with 6 bases between the two germline ends. Germline values: CDR1 SGHAT, CDR2 FQNNGV. CDR3 bases: TGTGCCAGCAGCGCACAGAATCAGCCCCAGCATTTT. It codes for CASSAQNQPQHF.

The gene calls are TRBV15 and TRBJ1-4; no reliable D call. Between the trimmed V and J ends, which lost 1 base and 4 bases, there was a span of 13 bases. This CDR3 contains 16 residues. The V gene's germline CDR1 is LNHNV and CDR2 YYDKDF (reference sequence). The CDR3 sequence is CATSRGLEGFNEKLFF. The CDR3 DNA reads as TGTGCCACCAGCAGAGGTTTAGAAGGATTTAATGAAAAACTGTTTTTT.

This sequence joins TRBV7-9 and TRBJ1-4; no reliable D call. The germline V gene encodes CDR1 SEHNR and CDR2 FQNEAQ (reference sequence). The CDR3 has 17 amino acids. Deletions cut 8 bases from V and 5 bases from J, with 24 bases between. CDR3 loop: CASASRRRRRVNEKLFF. CDR3 DNA sequence: TGTGCCAGCGCATCCCGCCGCCGAAGAAGAGTAAATGAAAAACTGTTTTTT.

There are many counts of this clonotype. The chain has TRBV11-2 and TRBJ2-5; a possible D gene is TRBD1 (6 bases). V shed 5 bases and J shed 0 bases, with 19 bases lying between them. CDR3 length: 17 amino acids. The germline V gene has CDR1 SGHAT and CDR2 FQNNGV. The CDR3 protein is CASSPGLVGGNQETQYF. CDR3 bases: TGTGCCAGCAGCCCGGGCCTAGTTGGGGGCAACCAAGAGACCCAGTACTTC.

The table lists this clonotype with a few counts. V gene TRBV28 combines with J gene TRBJ1-1; TRBD1 is a possible D gene (5 bases). Germline V gene data show CDR1 as MDHEN and CDR2 as SYDVKM. The V end lost 6 bases, the J end lost 3 bases, and 14 bases lay between the germline ends. The CDR3 sequence is 14 residues long. The CDR3 reads CASSGGGGDTEAFF. The DNA of the CDR3 is TGTGCCAGCAGCGGGGGGGGGGGAGACACTGAAGCTTTCTTT. Looking up the rest from reference TRBV28 and TRBJ1-1 gives the full variable domain: DVKVTQSSRYLVKRTGEKVFLECVQDMDHENMFWYRQDPGLGLRLIYFSYDVKMKEKGDIPEGYSVSREKKERFSLILESASTNQTSMYLCASSGGGGDTEAFFGQGTRLTVV.

This clonotype has ten or more counts. This sequence joins TRBV7-2 and TRBJ2-1; D is unclear. The CDR3 totals 16 residues. In germline, CDR1 is SGHTA, CDR2 FQGNSA. V was trimmed by 5 bases and J by 6 bases, leaving 20 bases between them. The CDR3 DNA sequence: TGTGCCAGCAGCCACCATAGTTACTCTCGCGTCAATGAGCAGTTCTTC. It yields the protein CASSHHSYSRVNEQFF.

The rearrangement uses TRBV15 and TRBJ2-7, with D possibly being TRBD2 (6 bases). CDR3 length equals 13 residues. Germline CDR1 is LNHNV and CDR2 is YYDKDF (reference sequence). V was clipped by 5 bases and J by 3 bases, with 11 bases between them. CDR3 sequence: CATSPWEDYEQYF. Here the CDR3 DNA reads TGTGCCACCAGCCCGTGGGAGGACTACGAGCAGTACTTC.

This clonotype was seen at least ten times. The chain links TRBV7-9 to TRBJ2-1; D is ambiguous. Trimming took off 5 bases at V and 5 bases at J, with 4 bases between the two ends. Germline CDR1 reads SEHNR; CDR2 reads FQNEAQ (reference sequence). This CDR3 spans 11 amino acids. The CDR3 loop reads CASSVNNEQFF. CDR3 nucleotides: TGTGCCAGCAGCGTCAACAATGAGCAGTTCTTC.

This clonotype occurred a few times. The rearrangement links TRBV2 to TRBJ1-1; D is possibly TRBD1 (5 bases). V was trimmed by 7 bases and J by 0 bases, leaving 12 bases between them. This CDR3 spans 14 amino acids. Looked up from germline, CDR1 is SNHLY and CDR2 is FYNNEI. This CDR3 is CASTFRVMNTEAFF. The CDR3 region has the DNA TGTGCCAGCACTTTCAGGGTCATGAACACTGAAGCTTTCTTT.

This clonotype came up a few times. CDR3 amino acids: CASSFPGRRDDTEAFF. CDR3 coding DNA: TGTGCCAGCAGCTTCCCAGGACGGAGGGATGACACTGAAGCTTTCTTT. The gene calls are TRBV5-6 and TRBJ1-1; D gene ambiguous. The V end was cut by 2 bases, the J end by 3 bases, with 17 bases between. CDR3 length: 16 amino acids. CDR1 SGHDT and CDR2 YYEEEE come from the germline V gene.

This rearrangement joins TRBV12-3 or TRBV12-4 to TRBJ2-4; a weak D match, TRBD2 (6 bases). V gave up 5 bases and J gave up 6 bases, with 14 bases separating them. The CDR3 totals 14 residues. The CDR3: CASSHGGIGNIQYF. The CDR3 coding sequence is TGTGCCAGCAGTCACGGGGGTATCGGAAACATTCAGTACTTC.

The sample holds a few counts of this clonotype. The genes are TRBV28 and TRBJ2-1, with 11 nucleotides matching TRBD2. J gave up 5 bases and V 6 bases, and 18 bases lay outside the gene matches. This CDR3 has 19 amino acids. CDR1 is MDHEN, CDR2 SYDVKM, per germline. The CDR3 DNA reads as TGTGCCAGCAGACACTCATGGTGGGCTGGGACTAGCGGTAACAATGAGCAGTTCTTC. Its translation is CASRHSWWAGTSGNNEQFF.

This clonotype was detected a few times. This sequence joins TRBV15 and TRBJ2-3, with 9 bases aligning to TRBD1. Germline V gives CDR1 LNHNV, CDR2 YYDKDF (reference sequence). The J segment lost 2 bases and the V segment lost 4 bases, leaving 7 bases of the junction unmatched. The CDR3 is 16 residues long. The CDR3 sequence: CATSTYRGQFTDTQYF. The CDR3 bases are TGTGCCACCAGCACCTACAGGGGGCAGTTCACAGATACGCAGTATTTT.

Only a few counts were recorded for this clonotype. This chain links TRBV7-9 with TRBJ1-1; D uncertain. This CDR3 comprises 12 residues. The V end lost 5 bases, the J end lost 7 bases, and 11 bases lay between the germline ends. The germline gives CDR1 SEHNR, CDR2 FQNEAQ (reference sequence). In DNA form, the CDR3 reads TGTGCCAGCAGCCGGTGGGAAATTGAAGCTTTCTTT. This translates into CASSRWEIEAFF.

The count of this clonotype is one. Since the CDR3 does not end with the conserved phenylalanine or tryptophan, this likely comes from a read error. The chain couples TRBV6-1 to TRBJ2-3; unclear D gene. CDR1 is MNHNS and CDR2 is SASEGT in the germline V gene. The CDR3 consists of 14 residues. V dropped 3 bases and J dropped 5 bases, with 12 bases sitting between them. The CDR3 sequence is CASSDPWSLDTQYL. CDR3 in DNA: TGTGCCAGCAGTGACCCGTGGAGCTTAGATACGCAGTATTTG.